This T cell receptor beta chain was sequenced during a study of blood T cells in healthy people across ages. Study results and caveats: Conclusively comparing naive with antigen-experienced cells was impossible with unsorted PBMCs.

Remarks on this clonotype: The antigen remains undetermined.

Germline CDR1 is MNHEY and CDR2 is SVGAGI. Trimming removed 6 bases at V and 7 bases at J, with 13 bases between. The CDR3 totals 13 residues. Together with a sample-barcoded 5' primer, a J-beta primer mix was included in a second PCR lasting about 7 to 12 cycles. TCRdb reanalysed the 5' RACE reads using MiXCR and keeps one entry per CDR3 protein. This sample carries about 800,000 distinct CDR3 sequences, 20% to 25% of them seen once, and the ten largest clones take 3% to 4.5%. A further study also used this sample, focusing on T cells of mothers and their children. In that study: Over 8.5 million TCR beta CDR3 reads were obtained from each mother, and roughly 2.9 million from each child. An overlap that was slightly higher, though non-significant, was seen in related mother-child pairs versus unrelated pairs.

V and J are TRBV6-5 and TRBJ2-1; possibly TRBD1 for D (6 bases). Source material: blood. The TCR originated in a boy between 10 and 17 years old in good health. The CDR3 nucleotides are TGTGCCAGCAGACAAAACACAGGGAATGAGCAGTTCTTC. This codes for CASRQNTGNEQFF.